The source of this T cell receptor (beta chain) is a study of Graves' ophthalmopathy and Graves' hyperthyroidism. Turning to the study itself: At the time of initial diagnosis and before any treatment, peripheral blood was collected. Study-level results: The model achieved 70.59% sensitivity and around 78% specificity for ophthalmopathy progression. A model of 13 signatures distinguished ophthalmopathy from stable hyperthyroidism at approximately 89% sensitivity and approximately 77% specificity. Also, most clonotypes expanded in the thyroid above 0.001 frequency appeared in blood.

The CDR3 has 11 amino acids, counting both end residues. Amplified TCR beta CDR3 regions were obtained using RNA transcripts as template. First-round RT-PCR employed HTBI primers, with a second-round multiplex PCR after it. MiXCR was run by TCRdb on the multiplex PCR reads, yielding one entry per CDR3 protein. The sample contains around 670,000 distinct CDR3 sequences, 35% to 50% of which appear only once. The table lists this clonotype with many counts. The antigen is undetermined. Since the CDR3 does not end with the conserved phenylalanine or tryptophan, this likely comes from a read error. No DNA is shown, since the ends of the CDR3 on it are uncertain; the CDR3 is the one TCRdb lists.

This rearrangement joins TRBV12-3 or TRBV12-4 to TRBJ1-1; the table's D call, TRBD1, has no DNA check behind it. The TCR comes from an adult man with Graves' ophthalmopathy. Sequenced: peripheral blood. This CDR3 is CASSFSSAGTG.